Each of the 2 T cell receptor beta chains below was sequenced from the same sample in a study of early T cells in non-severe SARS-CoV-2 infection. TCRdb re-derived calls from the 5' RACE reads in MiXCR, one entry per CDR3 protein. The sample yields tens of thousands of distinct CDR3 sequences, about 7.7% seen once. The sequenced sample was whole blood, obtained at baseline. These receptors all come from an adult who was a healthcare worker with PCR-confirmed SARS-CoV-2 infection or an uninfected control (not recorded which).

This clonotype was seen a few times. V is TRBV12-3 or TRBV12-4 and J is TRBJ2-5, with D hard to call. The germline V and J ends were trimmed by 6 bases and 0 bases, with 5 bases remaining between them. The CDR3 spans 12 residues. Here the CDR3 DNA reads TGTGCCAGCAGACGGGACCAAGAGACCCAGTACTTC. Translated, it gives CASRRDQETQYF.

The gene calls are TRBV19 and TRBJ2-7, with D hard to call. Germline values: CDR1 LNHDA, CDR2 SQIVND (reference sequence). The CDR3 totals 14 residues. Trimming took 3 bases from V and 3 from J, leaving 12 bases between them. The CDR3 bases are TGTGCCAGTAGTATTAGCTCCCGCAGCTACGAGCAGTACTTC. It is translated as CASSISSRSYEQYF. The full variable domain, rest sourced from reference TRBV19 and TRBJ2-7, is DGGITQSPKYLFRKEGQNVTLSCEQNLNHDAMYWYRQDPGQGLRLIYYSQIVNDFQKGDIAEGYSVSREKKESFPLTVTSAQKNPTAFYLCASSISSRSYEQYFGPGTRLTVT.